This TCR beta chain was sequenced during a study of T cell changes during pregnancy in multiple sclerosis. The CDR3 length is 16 residues. Germline trimming cut 0 bases from V and 3 bases from J; bases unmatched to any gene: 5. Germline values: CDR1 SGHNT, CDR2 YYREEE (reference sequence). The table came from immunoSEQ multiplex PCR; TCRdb's copy has only in-frame clones and leaves some out. Of tens of thousands of clones detected, roughly 93% appear once; the ten largest clones hold 2.6%. The sample here was CD8+ T cells from peripheral blood mononuclear cells, taken in the third trimester of pregnancy. The chain employs TRBV5-4 and TRBJ2-3; 9 positions agree with TRBD2. This TCR was sampled from a female donor with multiple sclerosis, enrolled in a pregnancy study. The CDR3 DNA reads TGTGCCAGCAGCTTGGAGGCGGGAGGGCCAACAGATACGCAGTATTTT. Translation: CASSLEAGGPTDTQYF. Variable domain in full (rest from reference TRBV5-4 and TRBJ2-3): ETGVTQSPTHLIKTRGQQVTLRCSSQSGHNTVSWYQQALGQGPQFIFQYYREEENGRGNFPPRFSGLQFPNYSSELNVNALELDDSALYLCASSLEAGGPTDTQYFGPGTRLTVL.